One sample yielded the 32 T cell receptor beta chains listed below, sequenced in a study of blood T cell repertoires in COVID-19. Clones were read by immunoSEQ multiplex PCR, and TCRdb kept only the in-frame ones, dropping some. The table has 280,000 or so clones, 83% seen once. Material: peripheral blood. All receptors derive from a woman aged 50 to 60 who had recovered from COVID-19.

The chain joins TRBV18 to TRBJ1-1; perhaps TRBD1 as D (5 bases). The CDR3 sequence is 15 residues long. Between the trimmed V and J ends, which lost 0 bases and 1 base, there was a span of 9 bases. Germline loops: CDR1 KGHSH, CDR2 LQKENI. The CDR3 is CASSPPGGANTEAFF. DNA of the CDR3: TGTGCCAGCTCACCACCGGGAGGGGCGAACACTGAAGCTTTCTTT.

This chain connects TRBV3-1 (or the pseudogene TRBV3-2) to TRBJ2-3, with TRBD1 as a possible D gene (5 bases). Per germline, CDR1 LGHDT and CDR2 YNNKEL (reference sequence). Trimming took 1 base from V and 5 from J, leaving 10 bases between them. This CDR3 is built from 14 residues. This chain's CDR3 is CASSQVSRGDTQYF. The CDR3 coding sequence is TGTGCCAGCAGCCAAGTATCAAGGGGAGATACGCAGTATTTT.

This sequence joins TRBV11-1 and TRBJ2-6; TRBD2 is a possible D gene (5 bases). The CDR3 covers 12 residues. The ends were cut back, 6 bases at V and 10 bases at J, with 10 bases in the middle. The germline V gene has CDR1 SGHAT and CDR2 FQDESV (reference sequence). CDR3 sequence: CASRGDGNVLTF. For the CDR3, the DNA is TGTGCCAGCAGGGGAGACGGGAACGTCCTGACTTTC.

The CDR3 DNA reads as TGTGCCAGCAGCGAAACCGGGACAGAGAGCTCCTACGAGCAGTACTTC. Translating gives CASSETGTESSYEQYF. The rearrangement uses TRBV5-6 and TRBJ2-7, with TRBD1 matching 7 bases. Germline lookup yields CDR1 SGHDT and CDR2 YYEEEE. Trimming took 4 bases from V and 0 from J; bases not matched to a gene: 10. CDR3 size: 16 residues.

The chain joins TRBV11-2 to TRBJ2-7, with 7 bases identical to TRBD1. Germline values: CDR1 SGHAT, CDR2 FQNNGV. The CDR3 loop spans 13 amino acids. V lost 4 bases and J lost 7; bases outside the gene matches: 7. This CDR3 is CASSSYRGGEQYF. In DNA, the CDR3 is TGTGCCAGCAGCTCATACAGGGGCGGGGAGCAGTACTTC.

CDR3 in amino acids: CASSLAWQGYEQFF. CDR3 sequence (DNA): TGTGCCAGCAGCTTAGCGTGGCAGGGTTATGAGCAGTTCTTC. The chain employs TRBV7-9 and TRBJ2-1, with D maybe TRBD1 (5 bases). This CDR3 is 14 amino acids long. The germline gives CDR1 SEHNR, CDR2 FQNEAQ (reference sequence). The V end was cut by 0 bases, the J end by 8 bases, with 11 bases between.

The J gene is TRBJ1-6, the V gene TRBV7-3; no reliable D call. Germline CDR1 is SGHTA and CDR2 is FQGTGA. Trimming removed 0 bases from V and 9 bases from J, with 12 bases in between. This CDR3 has 15 residues. The CDR3 DNA reads TGTGCCAGCAGCTTAACGGGAGGGTTGGGTTCACCCCTCCACTTT. Protein product: CASSLTGGLGSPLHF. Full variable domain (outside the CDR3, taken from reference TRBV7-3 and TRBJ1-6): GAGVSQTPSNKVTEKGKYVELRCDPISGHTALYWYRQSLGQGPEFLIYFQGTGAADDSGLPNDRFFAVRPEGSVSTLKIQRTERGDSAVYLCASSLTGGLGSPLHFGNGTRLTVT.

The genes are TRBV20-1 and TRBJ1-2; D call uncertain. The germline V gene encodes CDR1 DFQATT and CDR2 SNEGSKA (reference sequence). The CDR3 covers 11 residues. Trimming removed 7 bases at V and 4 bases at J, with 10 bases between. CDR3 sequence (DNA): TGCAGTGGTGGCCGCATCTATGGCTACACCTTC. It codes for CSGGRIYGYTF.

The chain recombines TRBV19 with TRBJ1-5; no clear D. Germline assignment: CDR1 LNHDA and CDR2 SQIVND (reference sequence). This CDR3 comprises 13 residues. V was clipped by 5 bases and J by 2 bases, with 7 bases between them. CDR3 residues: CASSGTGNQPQHF. CDR3 sequence (DNA): TGTGCCAGTAGTGGAACAGGCAATCAGCCCCAGCATTTT.

This rearrangement joins TRBV7-3 to TRBJ2-1; TRBD2 matches at 16 bases. The germline gives CDR1 SGHTA, CDR2 FQGTGA. The CDR3 contains 21 residues. V was pared by 5 bases and J by 4 bases, with 17 bases of the junction left unmatched. For the CDR3, the DNA is TGTGCCAGCAGCCCCCGTCCCGGGACTAGCGGGGGGGTTATACTTTACAATGAGCAGTTCTTC. Translation: CASSPRPGTSGGVILYNEQFF.

The rearrangement links TRBV3-1 (or the pseudogene TRBV3-2) to TRBJ1-6; unclear D gene. Germline V gene data show CDR1 as LGHDT and CDR2 as YNNKEL (reference sequence). Trimming removed 1 base from V and 9 bases from J, with 13 bases in between. The CDR3 has 15 residues. DNA for the CDR3: TGTGCCAGCAGCCAAGGAGAAGTGAGGCGTTCACCCCTCCACTTT. Amino acid sequence: CASSQGEVRRSPLHF.

The chain links TRBV6-5 to TRBJ1-4; 7 bases fit TRBD1. Germline V gene sequence: CDR1 MNHEY, CDR2 SVGAGI. The CDR3 runs 15 residues. The V gene end was trimmed by 2 bases and the J gene end by 4 bases; junction bases not matched to a gene: 4. The CDR3 spells CASSYRGGSNEKLFF. The CDR3, as DNA: TGTGCCAGCAGTTACCGAGGGGGCAGTAATGAAAAACTGTTTTTT.

This clone was counted a few times. The chain employs TRBV28 and TRBJ1-3, with 7 bases lining up with TRBD1. Germline V CDR1 and CDR2: MDHEN, SYDVKM. Trimming removed 7 bases from V and 0 bases from J; junction bases left unmatched: 18. The length of the CDR3 is 19 residues. In DNA, the CDR3 is TGTGCCAGCACAAGTTTAATGATCGTTACAGGGGACTCTGGAAACACCATATATTTT. Translation gives CASTSLMIVTGDSGNTIYF.

The V call is TRBV6-6, the J call TRBJ1-1, with 7 bases lining up with TRBD1. Unmatched junction bases numbered 6, after V lost 6 bases and J lost 5 bases. Germline V gene sequence: CDR1 MNHNY, CDR2 SVGAGI (reference sequence). The CDR3 is made up of 13 amino acids. The CDR3 loop reads CASSYDRVTEAFF. CDR3 in DNA: TGTGCCAGCAGCTATGACAGGGTAACTGAAGCTTTCTTT.

V and J are TRBV5-1 and TRBJ2-6, with 8 bases that match TRBD1. There are 15 residues in the CDR3. V gave up 4 bases and J gave up 2 bases; unmatched junction bases: 2. Germline CDR1 reads SGHRS; CDR2 reads YFSETQ. The CDR3 sequence: CASSPQGAGANVLTF. The CDR3 bases are TGCGCCAGCAGCCCACAGGGGGCTGGGGCCAACGTCCTGACTTTC.

As DNA, the CDR3 is TGTGCCAGCAGCCAACAGGGGGCGCTTAATTCACCCCTCCACTTT. Encoded protein: CASSQQGALNSPLHF. This chain uses TRBV27 with TRBJ1-6; TRBD1 matches 9 bases. V lost 6 bases to trimming and J lost 6 bases; unmatched junction nucleotides: 6. The CDR3 spans 15 residues. The germline gives CDR1 MNHEY, CDR2 SMNVEV (reference sequence).

This clone has just one count. The rearrangement uses TRBV9 and TRBJ1-3, with D uncertain. Per germline, CDR1 SGDLS and CDR2 YYNGEE. CDR3 length equals 17 residues. The V gene lost 0 bases and the J gene lost 0 bases, with 13 bases spanning the gap. The CDR3 DNA follows: TGTGCCAGCAGCGTAGCGTCACTGAGGAGCTCTGGAAACACCATATATTTT. It yields the protein CASSVASLRSSGNTIYF.

The chain joins TRBV3-1 (or the pseudogene TRBV3-2) to TRBJ2-5, with D possibly TRBD1 on 6 matching bases. CDR1 and CDR2 from the germline V gene are LGHDT and YNNKEL (reference sequence). This CDR3 is built from 17 residues. Trimming stripped 1 base from V and 1 base from J, with 16 bases between. This CDR3 reads CASSQAFPQGPQETQYF. The CDR3 nucleotides read TGTGCCAGCAGCCAAGCATTCCCACAGGGCCCCCAAGAGACCCAGTACTTC.

This clone was picked up one time. This chain connects TRBV5-4 to TRBJ2-1; possibly TRBD2 for D (6 bases). CDR3 length: 12 residues. Looked up from germline, CDR1 is SGHNT and CDR2 is YYREEE (reference sequence). V was shortened by 5 bases and J by 12 bases, with 15 bases between the two germline ends. CDR3 residues: CASSVQGGVQFF. CDR3 nucleotides: TGTGCCAGCAGTGTTCAGGGAGGAGTGCAGTTCTTC.

V usage is TRBV28 and J usage is TRBJ1-6; D is possibly TRBD1 (5 bases). From germline, CDR1 is MDHEN and CDR2 SYDVKM. V was clipped by 3 bases and J by 7 bases, with 10 bases between them. The CDR3 extends over 14 amino acids. CDR3 sequence reads: CASSFQGLNSPLHF. The CDR3, as DNA: TGTGCCAGCAGTTTCCAGGGCCTAAATTCACCCCTCCACTTT.

The CDR3 region is CASSQDQGRGRNEQYF. The DNA for the CDR3 is TGTGCCAGCAGCCAAGATCAGGGCAGGGGGCGGAACGAGCAGTACTTC. The rearrangement uses TRBV4-2 and TRBJ2-7; 8 positions match TRBD1. Germline V gene lookup returns CDR1 LGHNA and CDR2 YNFKEQ. V shed 0 bases, J shed 5 bases, and the junction held 9 bases outside the gene matches. The CDR3 consists of 16 residues.

The rearrangement joins TRBV30 to TRBJ1-2; 7 positions match TRBD1. Unmatched junction bases numbered 12, after V lost 7 bases and J lost 7 bases. Per the germline V gene, CDR1 is GTSNPN and CDR2 is SVGIG (reference sequence). This CDR3 region has 13 residues. The CDR3 reads CALGQRALPGYTF. As DNA, the CDR3 is TGTGCCTTGGGACAGCGGGCCCTGCCTGGCTACACCTTC.

This chain uses TRBV7-3 with TRBJ2-3; a possible D gene is TRBD2 (5 bases). The germline V gene encodes CDR1 SGHTA and CDR2 FQGTGA. The CDR3 spans 14 residues. V was clipped by 4 bases and J by 4 bases, with 12 bases between them. CDR3 sequence: CASSSGLSADTQYF. In DNA, the CDR3 is TGTGCCAGCAGCTCCGGACTGTCCGCAGATACGCAGTATTTT. Looking up the rest from reference TRBV7-3 and TRBJ2-3 gives the full variable domain: GAGVSQTPSNKVTEKGKYVELRCDPISGHTALYWYRQSLGQGPEFLIYFQGTGAADDSGLPNDRFFAVRPEGSVSTLKIQRTERGDSAVYLCASSSGLSADTQYFGPGTRLTVL.

The chain combines TRBV7-2 with TRBJ2-7; 8 bases align to TRBD1. The germline V gene has CDR1 SGHTA and CDR2 FQGNSA. This CDR3 has 15 amino acids. The V gene end was trimmed by 5 bases and the J gene end by 2 bases; junction bases not matched to a gene: 8. CDR3 residues: CASSPSRTGTYEQYF. The CDR3 coding sequence is TGTGCCAGCAGCCCCAGCCGGACAGGGACCTACGAGCAGTACTTC. The full variable domain, in which reference TRBV7-2 and TRBJ2-7 provide the parts outside the CDR3, is GAGVSQSPSNKVTEKGKDVELRCDPISGHTALYWYRQSLGQGLEFLIYFQGNSAPDKSGLPSDRFSAERTGGSVSTLTIQRTQQEDSAVYLCASSPSRTGTYEQYFGPGTRLTVT.

This chain links TRBV4-3 with TRBJ2-3; 15 nucleotides align to TRBD2. The CDR3 is made up of 16 amino acids. Germline CDR1 LGHNA, CDR2 YSLEER. Trimming removed 4 bases from V and 6 bases from J; junction bases left unmatched: 5. CDR3 amino acids: CASSPGTSGGRDTQYF. Here the CDR3 DNA reads TGCGCCAGCAGCCCGGGGACTAGCGGGGGGCGGGATACGCAGTATTTT.

The chain uses TRBV27 and TRBJ2-7; 11 bases are a match to TRBD1. The germline gives CDR1 MNHEY, CDR2 SMNVEV (reference sequence). The junction had 16 bases not matched to a gene; V was cut back by 5 bases and J by 7 bases. The CDR3 totals 17 residues. CDR3 DNA sequence: TGTGCCAGCAGTCTCACCCTAACCTCCGGGACAGGGGGGGAGCAGTACTTC. As protein: CASSLTLTSGTGGEQYF.

The chain combines TRBV7-2 with TRBJ2-1, with TRBD2 matching 7 bases. The CDR3 totals 18 residues. Losses at the gene ends were 1 base for V and 6 bases for J; bases not matched to a gene: 15. CDR1 SGHTA and CDR2 FQGNSA come from the germline V gene. The CDR3 DNA sequence: TGTGCCAGCAGCTTAGTTCGGGAAGGAGCGGGATTATCCAATGAGCAGTTCTTC. As protein: CASSLVREGAGLSNEQFF.

The chain employs TRBV3-1 (or the pseudogene TRBV3-2) and TRBJ2-5; possible D gene TRBD1, 6 bases. Germline CDR1 is LGHDT and CDR2 is YNNKEL (reference sequence). Trimming took off 0 bases at V and 0 bases at J, with 11 bases between the two ends. The CDR3 is made up of 16 amino acids. This CDR3 reads CASSQEGRGHQETQYF. CDR3 in DNA: TGTGCCAGCAGCCAAGAGGGCAGGGGACACCAAGAGACCCAGTACTTC.

The chain is built from TRBV6-5 and TRBJ2-7, with 9 bases lining up with TRBD1. This CDR3 is built from 15 residues. V was pared by 0 bases and J by 2 bases, with 2 bases of the junction left unmatched. Germline-derived CDR1 and CDR2 are MNHEY and SVGAGI. CDR3 nucleotide sequence: TGTGCCAGCAGTTACTCGGGACAGGGCCCCTACGAGCAGTACTTC. This gives the protein CASSYSGQGPYEQYF.

The V and J genes are TRBV18 and TRBJ1-3; the match to TRBD1 covers 7 bases. This CDR3 spans 14 amino acids. With V trimmed by 3 bases and J by 4 bases, 3 bases remained unmatched. Germline CDR1 KGHSH, CDR2 LQKENI. CDR3 in amino acids: CASSPGDSGNTIYF. CDR3 DNA sequence: TGTGCCAGCTCACCCGGGGACAGCGGAAACACCATATATTTT.

V gene TRBV5-1 combines with J gene TRBJ1-1; a weak D match, TRBD1 (6 bases). The CDR3 has 14 residues. V dropped 3 bases and J dropped 4 bases, with 13 bases sitting between them. Germline CDR1 SGHRS, CDR2 YFSETQ. The CDR3 bases are TGCGCCAGCAGCTCAGAACAGGGAGCCACTGAAGCTTTCTTT. Protein: CASSSEQGATEAFF.

The chain employs TRBV28 and TRBJ1-5, with D tentatively TRBD1 (6 bases). Germline V lookup: CDR1 MDHEN, CDR2 SYDVKM. V lost 7 bases to trimming and J lost 4 bases, with 17 bases between them. The CDR3 extends over 15 amino acids. CDR3 in amino acids: CASTQGQGRNQPQHF. In nucleotides, the CDR3 is TGTGCCAGCACCCAGGGGCAGGGTCGAAATCAGCCCCAGCATTTT. Filled out from reference TRBV28 and TRBJ1-5, the complete variable domain reads DVKVTQSSRYLVKRTGEKVFLECVQDMDHENMFWYRQDPGLGLRLIYFSYDVKMKEKGDIPEGYSVSREKKERFSLILESASTNQTSMYLCASTQGQGRNQPQHFGDGTRLSIL.